Given below is one T cell receptor (beta chain) in context. What it binds is unknown. The data were produced by immunoSEQ multiplex PCR, yet TCRdb's version contains in-frame clones alone and is incomplete. This table holds roughly 510,000 clones, around 85% found once. This CDR3 has 14 amino acids. The V and J ends lost 2 bases and 4 bases, in that order; junction bases with no gene match: 2. Germline V gives CDR1 LGHNA, CDR2 YNFKEQ. This sample was taken from a study of Ad26.COV2.S vaccination and SARS-CoV-2 variants. Study-level findings and limits: Non-spike TCR breadth showed similarity between vaccine and placebo recipients.

Treatment in this sample: roughly 19 received Ad26.COV2.S at low or high dose, single or two shots; about 5 received placebo; per-sample allocation not given. Sampling occurred on day 63 after the first vaccine or placebo injection. The input for sequencing was peripheral blood, taken in a trial of Ad26.COV2.S vaccine versus placebo. The sequence derives from a person between 18 and 59 years old who received the Ad26.COV2.S COVID-19 vaccine or a placebo. This rearrangement joins TRBV4-2 to TRBJ2-1; the match to TRBD2 covers 7 bases. The CDR3 bases are TGTGCCAGCAGCCAACCGGGACTATACAATGAGCAGTTCTTC. Its translation is CASSQPGLYNEQFF.